The entry below gives a single T cell receptor (beta chain) sequence along with its context. What it binds is not known. The PCR made use of 60 Vbeta and 13 Jbeta primers. TCRdb's copy holds only in-frame clones and misses some; the assay was immunoSEQ multiplex PCR. This sample has fewer than 200,000 clones, with around 86% found just once. The source of the sample is a study of cytomegalovirus exposure and HLA in healthy donors. Findings and caveats of the study: One variant, a missense change in DCLRE1C, was linked in a later analysis to TCR beta V- and J-gene trimming. Among the CMV-associated chains, three were confirmed in vitro as specific for CMV antigens.

The receptor's source is a man aged 45-65 years in good health and CMV-seronegative. The sequenced sample consisted of PBMCs.

This CDR3 is CAWSVGRGRMSGTTDTQYF. DNA of the CDR3: TGTGCCTGGAGTGTAGGCAGGGGGCGGATGAGCGGGACCACAGATACGCAGTATTTT. The chain has TRBV30 and TRBJ2-3; possibly TRBD1 for D (8 bases). The CDR3 consists of 19 residues. The V gene lost 0 bases and the J gene lost 2 bases, with 24 bases spanning the gap. The germline CDR1 and CDR2 sequences are GTSNPN and SVGIG (reference sequence).